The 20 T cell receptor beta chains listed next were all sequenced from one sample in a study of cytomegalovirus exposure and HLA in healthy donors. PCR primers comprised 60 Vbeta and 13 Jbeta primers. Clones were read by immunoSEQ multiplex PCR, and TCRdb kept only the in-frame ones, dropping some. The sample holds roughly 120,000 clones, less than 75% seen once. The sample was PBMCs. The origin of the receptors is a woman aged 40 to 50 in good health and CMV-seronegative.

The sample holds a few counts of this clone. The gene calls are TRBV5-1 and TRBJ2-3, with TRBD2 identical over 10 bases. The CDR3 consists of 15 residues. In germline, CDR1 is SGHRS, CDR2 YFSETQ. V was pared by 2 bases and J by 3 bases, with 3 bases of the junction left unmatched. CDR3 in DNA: TGCGCCAGCAGCTTTTTACTAGCGGGGACAGATACGCAGTATTTT. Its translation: CASSFLLAGTDTQYF.

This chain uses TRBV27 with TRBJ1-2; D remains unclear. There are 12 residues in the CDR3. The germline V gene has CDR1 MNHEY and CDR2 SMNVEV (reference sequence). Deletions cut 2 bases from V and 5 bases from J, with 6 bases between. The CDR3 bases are TGTGCCAGCAGTTTAGACGGGTATGGCTACACCTTC. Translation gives CASSLDGYGYTF.

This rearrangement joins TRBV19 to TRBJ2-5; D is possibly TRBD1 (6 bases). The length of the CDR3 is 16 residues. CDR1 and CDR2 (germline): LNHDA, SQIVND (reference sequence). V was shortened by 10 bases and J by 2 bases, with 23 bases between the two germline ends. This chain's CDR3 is CATDNRVGGQQETQYF. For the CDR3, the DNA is TGTGCCACCGATAACAGGGTCGGAGGACAACAAGAGACCCAGTACTTC.

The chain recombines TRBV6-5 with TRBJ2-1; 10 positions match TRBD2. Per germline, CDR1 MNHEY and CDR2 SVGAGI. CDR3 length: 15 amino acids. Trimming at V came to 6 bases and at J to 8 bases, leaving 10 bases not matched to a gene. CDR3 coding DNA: TGTGCCAGCAGCCCGCCGAGCGGGGGGGTCCATGAGCAGTTCTTC. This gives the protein CASSPPSGGVHEQFF.

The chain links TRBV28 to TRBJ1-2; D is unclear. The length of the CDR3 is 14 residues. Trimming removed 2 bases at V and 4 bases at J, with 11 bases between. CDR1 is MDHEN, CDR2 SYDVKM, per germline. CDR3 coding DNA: TGTGCCAGCAGTTTAAACGCCCTGGCCTATGGCTACACCTTC. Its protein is CASSLNALAYGYTF.

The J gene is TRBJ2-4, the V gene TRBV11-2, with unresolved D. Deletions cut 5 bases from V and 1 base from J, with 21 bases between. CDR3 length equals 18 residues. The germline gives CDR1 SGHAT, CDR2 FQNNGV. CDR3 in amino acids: CASSQTLVMGRAKNIQYF. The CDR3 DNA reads TGTGCCAGCAGCCAAACGTTGGTCATGGGCCGGGCCAAAAACATTCAGTACTTC.

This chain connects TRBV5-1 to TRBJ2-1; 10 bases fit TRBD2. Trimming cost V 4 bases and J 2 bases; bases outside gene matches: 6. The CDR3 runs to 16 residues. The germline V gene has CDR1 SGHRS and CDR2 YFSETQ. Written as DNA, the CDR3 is TGCGCCAGCAGCGATCTAGCGGGGGTAACCTACAATGAGCAGTTCTTC. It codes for CASSDLAGVTYNEQFF.

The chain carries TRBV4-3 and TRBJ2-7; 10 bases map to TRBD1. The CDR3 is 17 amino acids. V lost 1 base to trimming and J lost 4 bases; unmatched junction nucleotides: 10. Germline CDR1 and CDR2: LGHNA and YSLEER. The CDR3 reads CASSQARPGTGVYEQYF. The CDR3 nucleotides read TGCGCCAGCAGCCAAGCCCGCCCCGGGACAGGGGTGTACGAGCAGTACTTC.

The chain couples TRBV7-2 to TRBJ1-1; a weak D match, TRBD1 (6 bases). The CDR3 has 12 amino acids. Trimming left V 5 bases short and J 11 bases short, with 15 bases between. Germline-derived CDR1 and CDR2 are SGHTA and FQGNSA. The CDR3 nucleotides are TGTGCCAGCAGCCTGCAGGGACAAAAGGCTTTCTTT. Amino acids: CASSLQGQKAFF.

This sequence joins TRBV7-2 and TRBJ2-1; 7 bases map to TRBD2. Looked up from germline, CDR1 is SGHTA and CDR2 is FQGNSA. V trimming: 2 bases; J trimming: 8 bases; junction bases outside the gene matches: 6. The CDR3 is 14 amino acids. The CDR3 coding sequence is TGTGCCAGCAGCTTATTTCCTGGGAGGGATGAGCAGTTCTTC. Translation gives CASSLFPGRDEQFF.

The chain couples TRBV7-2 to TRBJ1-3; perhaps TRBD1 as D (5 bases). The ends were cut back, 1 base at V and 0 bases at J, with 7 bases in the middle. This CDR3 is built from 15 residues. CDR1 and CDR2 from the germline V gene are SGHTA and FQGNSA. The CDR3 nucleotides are TGTGCCAGCAGCTTAGGTACAGGCTCTGGAAACACCATATATTTT. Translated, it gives CASSLGTGSGNTIYF.

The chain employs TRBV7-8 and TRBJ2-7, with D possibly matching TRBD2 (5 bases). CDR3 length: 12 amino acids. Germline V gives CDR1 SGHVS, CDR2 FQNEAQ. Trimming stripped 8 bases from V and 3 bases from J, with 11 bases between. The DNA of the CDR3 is TGTGCCAGCGCGGAGGACCACTACGAGCAGTACTTC. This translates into CASAEDHYEQYF.

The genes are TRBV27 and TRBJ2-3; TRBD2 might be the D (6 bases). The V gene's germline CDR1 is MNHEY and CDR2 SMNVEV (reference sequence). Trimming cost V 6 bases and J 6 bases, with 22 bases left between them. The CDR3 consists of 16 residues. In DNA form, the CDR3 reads TGTGCCAGCAGGCCTGGGGGTAGCGCGGGGATTGATACGCAGTATTTT. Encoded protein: CASRPGGSAGIDTQYF.

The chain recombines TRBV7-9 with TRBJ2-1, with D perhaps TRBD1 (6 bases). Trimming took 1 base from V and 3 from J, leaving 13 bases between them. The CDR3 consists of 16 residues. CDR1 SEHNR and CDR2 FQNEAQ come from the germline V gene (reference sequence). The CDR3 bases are TGTGCCAGCAGCTTAGGATATGGACAGATCTACAATGAGCAGTTCTTC. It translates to CASSLGYGQIYNEQFF.

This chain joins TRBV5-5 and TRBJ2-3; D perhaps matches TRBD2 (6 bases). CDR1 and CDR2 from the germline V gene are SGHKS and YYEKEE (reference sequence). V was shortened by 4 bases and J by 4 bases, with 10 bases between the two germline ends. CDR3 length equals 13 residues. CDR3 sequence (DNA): TGTGCCAGCAGCACGAGGGAGGCAGATACGCAGTATTTT. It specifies CASSTREADTQYF.

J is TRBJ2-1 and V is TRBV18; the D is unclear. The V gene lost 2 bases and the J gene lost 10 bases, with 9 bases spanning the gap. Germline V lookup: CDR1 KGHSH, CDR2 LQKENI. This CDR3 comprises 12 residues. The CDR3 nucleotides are TGTGCCAGCTCACCAGGCGGCGAGGAGCAGTTCTTC. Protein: CASSPGGEEQFF.

CDR3 bases: TGTGCCATCAGGACGGAGGGTTCTACTGAAGCTTTCTTT. This gives the protein CAIRTEGSTEAFF. V and J are TRBV10-3 and TRBJ1-1; D is ambiguous. Germline CDR1 ENHRY, CDR2 SYGVKD. The V gene lost 6 bases and the J gene lost 5 bases, with 13 bases spanning the gap. The CDR3 is 13 residues long.

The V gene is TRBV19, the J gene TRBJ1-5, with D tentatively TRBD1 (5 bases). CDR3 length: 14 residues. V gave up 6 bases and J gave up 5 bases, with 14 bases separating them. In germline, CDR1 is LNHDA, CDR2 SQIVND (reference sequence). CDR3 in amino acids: CASRPRGGDQPQHF. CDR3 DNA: TGTGCCAGTAGGCCCCGGGGGGGAGATCAGCCCCAGCATTTT.

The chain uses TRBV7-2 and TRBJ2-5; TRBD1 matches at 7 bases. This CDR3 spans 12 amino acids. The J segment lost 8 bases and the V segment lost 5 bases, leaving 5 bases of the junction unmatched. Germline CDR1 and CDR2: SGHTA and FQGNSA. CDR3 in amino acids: CASSTGTATQYF. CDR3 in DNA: TGTGCCAGCAGCACCGGGACAGCAACCCAGTACTTC.

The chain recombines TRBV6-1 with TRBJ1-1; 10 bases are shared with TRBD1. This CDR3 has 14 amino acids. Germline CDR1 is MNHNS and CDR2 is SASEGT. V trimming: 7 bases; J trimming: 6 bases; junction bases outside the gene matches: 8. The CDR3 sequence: CASIPGQGISEAFF. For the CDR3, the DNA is TGTGCCAGCATACCGGGACAGGGGATCTCTGAAGCTTTCTTT.